One sample yielded the 27 T cell receptor beta chains listed below, sequenced in a study of blood T cell repertoires in COVID-19. TCRdb's table, derived via immunoSEQ multiplex PCR, lists solely in-frame clones and lacks some. This sample has 200,000 or so clones, with approximately 80% found just once. What was sequenced was peripheral blood. The receptors come from a human donor with acute or convalescent COVID-19. The donor label of this sample is uncertain.

The chain has TRBV9 and TRBJ1-1, with 7 bases matching TRBD1. Per germline, CDR1 SGDLS and CDR2 YYNGEE. This CDR3 spans 14 amino acids. The junction had 6 bases not matched to a gene; V was cut back by 3 bases and J by 4 bases. CDR3 residues: CASSARQGTTEAFF. The CDR3 DNA reads as TGTGCCAGCAGCGCAAGACAGGGTACCACTGAAGCTTTCTTT.

V is TRBV29-1 and J is TRBJ1-1; TRBD1 matches at 9 bases. Germline assignment: CDR1 SQVTM and CDR2 ANQGSEA. J gave up 6 bases and V 7 bases, and 6 bases lay outside the gene matches. CDR3 size: 12 residues. CDR3: CSAGTGNSEAFF. For the CDR3, the DNA is TGCAGCGCAGGGACAGGGAATTCTGAAGCTTTCTTT.

The rearrangement uses TRBV20-1 and TRBJ2-1, with 9 bases aligning to TRBD2. Germline CDR1 DFQATT, CDR2 SNEGSKA (reference sequence). CDR3 length: 17 residues. The ends lost 3 bases at V and 4 bases at J; junction bases unmatched: 13. The CDR3, as DNA: TGCAGTGCTAGTACCATAAGAGCGGGAGGAACTTACAATGAGCAGTTCTTC. Amino acids: CSASTIRAGGTYNEQFF.

The genes are TRBV5-4 and TRBJ1-2, with D possibly matching TRBD1 (5 bases). Trimming left V 6 bases short and J 4 bases short, with 19 bases between. Germline CDR1 and CDR2: SGHNT and YYREEE (reference sequence). The length of the CDR3 is 15 residues. The CDR3: CASTLGGGPSYGYTF. CDR3 bases: TGTGCCAGCACCCTGGGGGGGGGACCCAGCTATGGCTACACCTTC.

The gene calls are TRBV5-4 and TRBJ2-3; no definite D call. The germline gives CDR1 SGHNT, CDR2 YYREEE (reference sequence). The CDR3 contains 12 residues. V was cut by 1 base and J by 5 bases, with 5 bases left in between. The CDR3 spells CASSLSGDTQYF. CDR3 in DNA: TGTGCCAGCAGCTTGTCCGGAGATACGCAGTATTTT.

This clone appeared many times. Germline and junction disagree at one end, which may indicate a read error. The V and J genes are TRBV3-1 (or the pseudogene TRBV3-2) and TRBJ2-1; D call uncertain. The CDR3 is 14 residues long. Germline CDR1 is LGHDT and CDR2 is YNNKEL (reference sequence). The CDR3 reads CASSQDISYHEQFF. In DNA, the CDR3 is TGTGCCAGCAGCCAAGATATAAGCTACCATGAGCAGTTCTTC.

CDR3: CSVVPHTSSYNEQFF. CDR3 DNA: TGCAGCGTTGTACCCCACACAAGCTCCTACAATGAGCAGTTCTTC. This chain links TRBV29-1 with TRBJ2-1; no clear D gene. Trimming cost V 4 bases and J 0 bases, with 13 bases left between them. CDR3 length: 15 residues. Looked up from germline, CDR1 is SQVTM and CDR2 is ANQGSEA.

The V and J genes are TRBV30 and TRBJ2-1, with 9 bases fitting TRBD2. Germline trimming cut 2 bases from V and 7 bases from J; bases unmatched to any gene: 9. Looked up from germline, CDR1 is GTSNPN and CDR2 is SVGIG (reference sequence). The CDR3 is 15 amino acids. In nucleotides, the CDR3 is TGTGCCTGGAGTTCCCTCGGACTAGCGTCTAATGAGCAGTTCTTC. It codes for CAWSSLGLASNEQFF.

As regards this clone: Different DNA sequences within this sample yield the same CDR3. The chain couples TRBV6-5 to TRBJ2-7; D is possibly TRBD2 (6 bases). V was trimmed by 0 bases and J by 3 bases, leaving 9 bases between them. This CDR3 is 14 amino acids long. Germline CDR1 MNHEY, CDR2 SVGAGI. The CDR3 protein is CASSYSVGSYEQYF. The CDR3 DNA sequence: TGTGCCAGCAGTTACTCCGTCGGGAGCTACGAGCAGTACTTC.

The CDR3 sequence is CASSTPLVEQFF. CDR3 DNA: TGTGCCAGCAGCACACCCCTGGTCGAGCAGTTCTTC. This chain joins TRBV7-8 and TRBJ2-1; no firm D call. Germline values: CDR1 SGHVS, CDR2 FQNEAQ. Trimming took off 5 bases at V and 10 bases at J, with 12 bases between the two ends. The CDR3 runs to 12 residues.

This clone has only one observation. This sequence joins TRBV9 and TRBJ2-7; 7 positions agree with TRBD2. CDR1 is SGDLS and CDR2 is YYNGEE in the germline V gene. Trimming cost V 4 bases and J 1 base; bases outside gene matches: 11. This CDR3 is 16 amino acids long. CDR3 sequence reads: CASSTGPQLASYEQYF. In nucleotides, the CDR3 is TGTGCCAGCAGCACCGGACCCCAACTAGCGTCCTACGAGCAGTACTTC.

This clone was seen a few times. The chain carries TRBV11-2 and TRBJ1-1; no clear D gene. The length of the CDR3 is 14 residues. Germline V gives CDR1 SGHAT, CDR2 FQNNGV. Deletions cut 6 bases from V and 1 base from J, with 12 bases between. The DNA for the CDR3 is TGTGCCAGCAGTCCTCAGACGGGGAACACTGAAGCTTTCTTT. Protein: CASSPQTGNTEAFF.

This chain uses TRBV7-8 with TRBJ2-5; 7 bases are shared with TRBD2. With 1 base clipped from V and 2 bases from J, the junction kept 4 bases outside the gene matches. From germline, CDR1 is SGHVS and CDR2 FQNEAQ. The CDR3 is made up of 15 amino acids. The CDR3 region has the DNA TGTGCCAGCAGCTTAGGTGGAGCGGGGCAAGAGACCCAGTACTTC. Its translation is CASSLGGAGQETQYF.

The chain recombines TRBV19 with TRBJ1-5, with 8 bases identical to TRBD1. V gave up 2 bases and J gave up 7 bases; unmatched junction bases: 7. This CDR3 region has 15 residues. Per the germline V gene, CDR1 is LNHDA and CDR2 is SQIVND (reference sequence). Here the CDR3 reads CASSIRGRGQQPQHF. CDR3 in DNA: TGTGCCAGTAGTATAAGGGGCAGGGGGCAACAGCCCCAGCATTTT. The whole variable domain, filled in from reference TRBV19 and TRBJ1-5, reads DGGITQSPKYLFRKEGQNVTLSCEQNLNHDAMYWYRQDPGQGLRLIYYSQIVNDFQKGDIAEGYSVSREKKESFPLTVTSAQKNPTAFYLCASSIRGRGQQPQHFGDGTRLSIL.

This clone was seen only a few times. This sequence joins TRBV4-2 and TRBJ2-5; a weak D match, TRBD2 (6 bases). The ends were cut back, 0 bases at V and 7 bases at J, with 15 bases in the middle. Germline lookup yields CDR1 LGHNA and CDR2 YNFKEQ. This CDR3 spans 15 amino acids. This chain's CDR3 is CASSQEAEGGRTQYF. CDR3 sequence (DNA): TGTGCCAGCAGCCAAGAAGCGGAGGGCGGACGGACCCAGTACTTC.

This rearrangement joins TRBV18 to TRBJ2-1; D unresolved. The V end lost 6 bases, the J end lost 8 bases, and 17 bases lay between the germline ends. Germline loops: CDR1 KGHSH, CDR2 LQKENI. The CDR3 totals 14 residues. CDR3 DNA: TGTGCCAGCTCCCCCCAAGCCCTAGGCGATGAGCAGTTCTTC. Protein sequence: CASSPQALGDEQFF.

On this clone itself: One end of the junction does not line up with germline, which may come from a read error. The rearrangement joins TRBV5-1 to TRBJ2-6; 15 nucleotides align to TRBD2. Germline CDR1 is SGHRS and CDR2 is YFSETQ. This CDR3 has 20 residues. CDR3 bases: TGCGCCAGCAGCACCGCCGGGACTAGCGGGAGGATCACAGGGGCCAACATCCTGACTTTC. Protein: CASSTAGTSGRITGANILTF. Looking up the rest from reference TRBV5-1 and TRBJ2-6 gives the full variable domain: KAGVTQTPRYLIKTRGQQVTLSCSPISGHRSVSWYQQTPGQGLQFLFEYFSETQRNKGNFPGRFSGRQFSNSRSEMNVSTLELGDSALYLCASSTAGTSGRITGANILTFGAGSRLTVL.

The J gene is TRBJ2-1, the V gene TRBV29-1; 7 nucleotides line up with TRBD2. CDR3 size: 15 residues. Germline V gene data show CDR1 as SQVTM and CDR2 as ANQGSEA. V gave up 2 bases and J gave up 8 bases; unmatched junction bases: 12. As DNA, the CDR3 is TGCAGCGTTGAAAGAAGAGGGAGGGCAATCGATGAGCAGTTCTTC. Translating gives CSVERRGRAIDEQFF.

The gene calls are TRBV6-1 and TRBJ2-1, with 7 bases fitting TRBD1. Germline trimming cut 1 base from V and 9 bases from J; bases unmatched to any gene: 9. This CDR3 comprises 15 residues. CDR1 is MNHNS, CDR2 SASEGT, per germline. The CDR3 sequence is CASSEGLTGSSEQFF. CDR3 bases: TGTGCCAGCAGTGAAGGCCTGACAGGGTCCTCTGAGCAGTTCTTC.

V and J are TRBV10-1 and TRBJ2-5, with 8 positions matching TRBD2. Germline trimming cut 5 bases from V and 2 bases from J; bases unmatched to any gene: 7. The CDR3 has 15 residues. Germline lookup yields CDR1 WNHNN and CDR2 SYGVQD (reference sequence). Here the CDR3 reads CASSLGTRGQETQYF. In DNA form, the CDR3 reads TGCGCCAGCAGTTTAGGGACTAGGGGACAAGAGACCCAGTACTTC.

This rearrangement joins TRBV12-5 to TRBJ1-2; tentative D call: TRBD1 (5 bases). The CDR3 has 13 residues. Deletions cut 8 bases from V and 1 base from J, with 11 bases between. CDR1 is LGHNT and CDR2 is FRNRAP in the germline V gene. CDR3: CASRDRDNYGYTF. The CDR3 bases are TGTGCTAGTCGCGACAGAGATAACTATGGCTACACCTTC.

The chain uses TRBV25-1 and TRBJ1-5; possible D gene TRBD1, 6 bases. Germline values: CDR1 MGHDK, CDR2 SYGVNS. The CDR3 has 17 residues. Between the trimmed V and J ends, which lost 4 bases and 3 bases, there was a span of 19 bases. In DNA form, the CDR3 reads TGTGCCAGCAGTGCCGGACGGGACACTCTACCCAATCAGCCCCAGCATTTT. It yields the protein CASSAGRDTLPNQPQHF.

The chain couples TRBV6-6 to TRBJ2-7; 11 nucleotides align to TRBD1. The V gene's germline CDR1 is MNHNY and CDR2 SVGAGI (reference sequence). The CDR3 runs to 14 residues. With V trimmed by 10 bases and J by 2 bases, 7 bases remained unmatched. This CDR3 reads CATKMGQGAYEQYF. The CDR3 DNA follows: TGTGCCACAAAAATGGGACAGGGGGCCTACGAGCAGTACTTC.

The chain employs TRBV7-2 and TRBJ1-1; D call uncertain. This CDR3 has 14 residues. With 0 bases removed from V and 4 bases from J, the gap between germline ends came to 9 bases. Germline V gene data show CDR1 as SGHTA and CDR2 as FQGNSA. The CDR3 spells CASSLALRSTEAFF. The CDR3 coding sequence is TGTGCCAGCAGCTTAGCATTGAGGAGCACTGAAGCTTTCTTT.

The chain is built from TRBV6-6 and TRBJ2-7; unclear D gene. Deletions cut 5 bases from V and 5 bases from J, with 10 bases between. The CDR3 sequence is 12 residues long. CDR1 is MNHNY, CDR2 SVGAGI, per germline (reference sequence). In DNA, the CDR3 is TGTGCCAGCAGTCGGCTGGAGAACGAGCAGTACTTC. It specifies CASSRLENEQYF.

The chain links TRBV6-5 to TRBJ2-4, with TRBD2 matching 7 bases. Germline assignment: CDR1 MNHEY and CDR2 SVGAGI. The trim removed 4 bases at V and 9 bases at J, leaving 6 bases unmatched. The CDR3 runs to 13 residues. In DNA form, the CDR3 reads TGTGCCAGCAGTTGGGGAGGGGTGGGCATTCAGTACTTC. It yields the protein CASSWGGVGIQYF.

The chain links TRBV4-2 to TRBJ2-4; D gene ambiguous. V gave up 0 bases and J gave up 1 base, with 7 bases separating them. The CDR3 runs to 15 residues. The germline V gene encodes CDR1 LGHNA and CDR2 YNFKEQ. CDR3 sequence reads: CASSQEVQAKNIQYF. In DNA, the CDR3 is TGTGCCAGCAGCCAAGAAGTCCAGGCCAAAAACATTCAGTACTTC.